Listed below are T cell receptor beta chains from one sample, sequenced in a study of T-cell reconstitution after alpha-beta-depleted transplantation in children. MiXCR was run by TCRdb on the PCR reads, yielding one entry per CDR3 protein. The sample shows some 48,000 distinct CDR3 sequences, around 5.9% of them seen only once. Sample: PBMCs, mostly from graft donor cells, taken 60 days after TCRalphabeta/CD19-depleted stem cell transplant. These receptors all stem from a female patient aged 2-9 years who had a stem cell transplant for aplastic anemia, so the T cells may come from the graft donor. The CDR3 runs from the conserved cysteine through the conserved F or W. Each record gives: D gene, V gene, clone size, J gene, CDR3 protein, CDR3 DNA. A D gene is named only where the DNA matches it firmly. Clone size is shown for a subset of rows, as once, few, many or a class of expanded clone.

NA,TRBV30,few,TRBJ2-7,CAWSVRDFLEQYF,TGTGCCTGGAGCGTCAGGGACTTCCTCGAGCAGTACTTC
NA,TRBV5-1,many,TRBJ2-3,CASSGDTDTQYF,TGCGCCAGCAGCGGGGACACAGATACGCAGTATTTT
TRBD2,TRBV7-9,many,TRBJ2-7,CASSARSAGGPGEQYF,TGTGCCAGCAGCGCCCGGAGTGCGGGAGGGCCAGGAGAGCAGTACTTC
TRBD2,TRBV7-3,few,TRBJ2-5,CASRSRLAGREETQYF,TGTGCCAGCAGGTCTCGACTAGCGGGAAGGGAAGAGACCCAGTACTTC
TRBD1,TRBV7-2,many,TRBJ2-2,CASSLRRQGTGELFF,TGTGCCAGCAGCTTGAGAAGACAGGGAACCGGGGAGCTGTTTTTT
NA,TRBV21-1,many,TRBJ1-5,CASSKVDGEYGNQPQHF,TGTGCCAGCAGCAAAGTGGACGGGGAATATGGCAATCAGCCCCAGCATTTT
TRBD1,TRBV9,NA,TRBJ2-3,CATGQGPTDTQYF,TGTGCCACGGGACAGGGTCCGACAGATACGCAGTATTTT
NA,TRBV2,NA,TRBJ1-5,CASSLDGGGNQPQHF,TGTGCCAGCAGCCTCGACGGTGGGGGCAATCAGCCCCAGCATTTT
NA,TRBV2,NA,TRBJ2-2,CASVGTGELFF,TGTGCCAGCGTCGGGACCGGGGAGCTGTTTTTT
NA,TRBV28,NA,TRBJ1-4,CASSRPGIRANEKLFF,TGTGCCAGCAGCCGCCCGGGTATAAGGGCTAATGAAAAACTGTTTTTT
TRBD2,TRBV20-1,many,TRBJ2-7,CSAKGGSSEQYF,TGCAGTGCTAAGGGCGGGAGCTCCGAGCAGTACTTC
NA,TRBV29-1,many,TRBJ2-7,CSVEDRVYEQYF,TGCAGCGTTGAAGACAGGGTCTACGAGCAGTACTTC
NA,TRBV5-1,many,TRBJ2-3,CASSFEEDPGTDTQYF,TGCGCCAGCAGCTTCGAGGAGGACCCGGGCACAGATACGCAGTATTTT
TRBD2,TRBV20-1,many,TRBJ2-3,CSARGTSGSGQYF,TGCAGTGCTAGGGGGACTAGCGGGAGCGGGCAGTATTTT
TRBD1,TRBV30,NA,TRBJ2-7,CALDRAYEQYF,TGTGCCTTGGACAGGGCCTACGAGCAGTACTTC
NA,TRBV11-2,many,TRBJ2-3,CASSSYSTGPSDTQYF,TGTGCCAGCAGCTCTTACTCCACGGGCCCCTCAGATACGCAGTATTTT
NA,TRBV28,many,TRBJ1-2,CASSLAGGPMYGYTF,TGTGCCAGCAGTTTAGCCGGGGGGCCAATGTATGGCTACACCTTC
NA,TRBV18,many,TRBJ2-5,CASSPQGSQETQYF,TGTGCCAGCTCACCCCAGGGGTCCCAAGAGACCCAGTACTTC